The present TCR beta chain was sequenced within a study of blood T cell repertoires in COVID-19. About the study: Sites in the United States, Italy and Spain provided acute and convalescent COVID-19 samples. From T cells, B-cell-depleted T cells, or PBMCs came the material, which was cDNA or gDNA.

Original analysis: Reference gene primer amplification gave estimated nucleated cell counts. Produced via immunoSEQ multiplex PCR; TCRdb's table is partial and in-frame only. V, J and clone size are those of that table, while D and trimming were read from the DNA. In the table there are about 310,000 clones, around 87% of which are singletons. Germline V gives CDR1 SGHTA, CDR2 FQGTGA. The CDR3 runs 13 residues. Trimming stripped 1 base from V and 6 bases from J, with 8 bases between. The chain has TRBV7-3 and TRBJ2-3; no firm D call. The sequencing sample was made of peripheral blood. This clonotype was obtained from a woman aged 45-59 years who had recovered from COVID-19. CDR3 DNA sequence: TGTGCCAGCAGCTTAAGTAACGGGGATACGCAGTATTTT. It specifies CASSLSNGDTQYF.